These 2 T cell receptor beta chains were sequenced from one sample in a study of T-cell reconstitution after alpha-beta-depleted transplantation in children. Unique molecular identifiers were incorporated during preparation of the TCRbeta library. TCRdb used MiXCR to reprocess the PCR reads, holding one entry per CDR3 protein. The sample contains some 140,000 distinct CDR3 sequences, 8.5% to 10% of which appear only once. The material was PBMCs, mostly from graft donor cells, obtained 180 days after TCRalphabeta/CD19-depleted stem cell transplant. The receptors stem from a girl under three years old who had a stem cell transplant for combined immunodeficiency, so the T cells may come from the graft donor.

This clonotype has just a few counts. The chain couples TRBV29-1 to TRBJ2-3; D assignment may be TRBD1 or TRBD2 (6 bases each). This CDR3 has 14 residues. Germline assignment: CDR1 SQVTM and CDR2 ANQGSEA. The V end was cut by 7 bases, the J end by 1 base, with 15 bases between. The CDR3 loop reads CSDKGGLGTDTQYF. CDR3 nucleotides: TGCAGCGATAAGGGGGGCTTAGGCACAGATACGCAGTATTTT.

The CDR3 DNA follows: TGCAGCGTTGAGGGTCGGGAGCAGGAGGTGGAGACCCAGTACTTC. It is translated as CSVEGREQEVETQYF. The chain joins TRBV29-1 to TRBJ2-5, with D possibly TRBD2 on 6 matching bases. There are 15 residues in the CDR3. Germline-derived CDR1 and CDR2 are SQVTM and ANQGSEA. V was shortened by 3 bases and J by 5 bases, with 19 bases between the two germline ends.